This T cell receptor (beta chain) was sequenced in a study of blood T cell repertoires in COVID-19. Across the study: Acute-phase and convalescent COVID-19 samples originated in the United States, Italy and Spain. The analysed material was cDNA or gDNA that came from T cells, B-cell-depleted T cells, or PBMCs.

The germline V gene has CDR1 LNHDA and CDR2 SQIVND (reference sequence). CDR3 length: 15 amino acids. The V gene end was trimmed by 3 bases and the J gene end by 7 bases; junction bases not matched to a gene: 10. In the source study's methods: Reference gene primer amplification yielded estimated nucleated cell counts. Here immunoSEQ multiplex PCR was the method, and the copy in TCRdb shows in-frame clones only, minus some. The DNA gave D and trimming, while V, J and clone size come from that table. The sample has about 400,000 clones, 70% to 90% seen once. The receptor's source is a human donor in a cohort sampled during active COVID-19. The sequenced material came from peripheral blood. The chain employs TRBV19 and TRBJ1-2; 8 bases match TRBD1. The CDR3 here is CASSMTRQGRGGYTF. The CDR3 DNA follows: TGTGCCAGTAGTATGACCCGACAGGGGAGGGGTGGCTACACCTTC. The variable domain in full, with the rest retrieved from reference TRBV19 and TRBJ1-2, is DGGITQSPKYLFRKEGQNVTLSCEQNLNHDAMYWYRQDPGQGLRLIYYSQIVNDFQKGDIAEGYSVSREKKESFPLTVTSAQKNPTAFYLCASSMTRQGRGGYTFGSGTRLTVV.